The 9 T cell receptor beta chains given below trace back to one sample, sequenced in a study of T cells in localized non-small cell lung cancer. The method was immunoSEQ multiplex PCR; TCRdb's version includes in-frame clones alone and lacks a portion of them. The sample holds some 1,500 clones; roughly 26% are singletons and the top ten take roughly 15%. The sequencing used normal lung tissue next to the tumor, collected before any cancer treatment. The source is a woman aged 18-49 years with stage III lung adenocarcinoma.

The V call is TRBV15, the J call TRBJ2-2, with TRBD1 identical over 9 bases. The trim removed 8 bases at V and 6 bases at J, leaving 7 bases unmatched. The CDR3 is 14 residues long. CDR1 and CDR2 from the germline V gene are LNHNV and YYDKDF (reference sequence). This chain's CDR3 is CATGRDREAGELFF. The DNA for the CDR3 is TGTGCCACCGGCCGGGACAGGGAGGCCGGGGAGCTGTTTTTT.

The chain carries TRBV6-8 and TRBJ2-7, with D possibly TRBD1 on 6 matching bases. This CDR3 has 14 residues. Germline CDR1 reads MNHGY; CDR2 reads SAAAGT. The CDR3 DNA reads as TGTGCTTCACTCTTGGACAGCTTCTCCTACGAGCAGTACTTC. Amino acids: CASLLDSFSYEQYF.

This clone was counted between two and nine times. CDR3 sequence reads: CASSDGGLRKGYTF. The CDR3, as DNA: TGTGCCAGCAGTGATGGGGGCCTAAGAAAAGGCTACACCTTC. J is TRBJ1-2 and V is TRBV6-8, with D perhaps matching TRBD1 (6 bases). V was shortened by 5 bases and J by 8 bases, with 18 bases between the two germline ends. Germline assignment: CDR1 MNHGY and CDR2 SAAAGT. The CDR3 sequence is 14 residues long.

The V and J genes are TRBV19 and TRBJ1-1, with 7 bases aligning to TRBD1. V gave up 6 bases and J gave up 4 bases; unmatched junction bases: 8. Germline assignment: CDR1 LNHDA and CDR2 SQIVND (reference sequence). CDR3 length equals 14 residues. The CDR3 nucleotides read TGTGCCAGTAGCCCCGAGAGGGGGCTCACTGAAGCTTTCTTT. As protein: CASSPERGLTEAFF.

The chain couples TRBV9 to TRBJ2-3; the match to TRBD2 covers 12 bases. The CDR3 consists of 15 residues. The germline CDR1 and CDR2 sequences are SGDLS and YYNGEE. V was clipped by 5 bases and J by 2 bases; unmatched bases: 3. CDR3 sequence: CASSGLAGTTDTQYF. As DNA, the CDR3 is TGTGCCAGCAGTGGACTAGCGGGGACCACAGATACGCAGTATTTT. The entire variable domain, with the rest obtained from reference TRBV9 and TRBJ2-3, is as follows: DSGVTQTPKHLITATGQRVTLRCSPRSGDLSVYWYQQSLDQGLQFLIQYYNGEERAKGNILERFSAQQFPDLHSELNLSSLELGDSALYFCASSGLAGTTDTQYFGPGTRLTVL.

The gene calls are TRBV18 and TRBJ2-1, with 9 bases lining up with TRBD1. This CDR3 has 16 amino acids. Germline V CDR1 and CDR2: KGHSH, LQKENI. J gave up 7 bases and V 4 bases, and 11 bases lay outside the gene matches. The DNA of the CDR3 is TGTGCCAGCTCACGAACTTCCGGGGACAGGGCGAATGAGCAGTTCTTC. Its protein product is CASSRTSGDRANEQFF. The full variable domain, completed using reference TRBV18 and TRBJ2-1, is NAGVMQNPRHLVRRRGQEARLRCSPMKGHSHVYWYRQLPEEGLKFMVYLQKENIIDESGMPKERFSAEFPKEGPSILRIQQVVRGDSAAYFCASSRTSGDRANEQFFGPGTRLTVL.

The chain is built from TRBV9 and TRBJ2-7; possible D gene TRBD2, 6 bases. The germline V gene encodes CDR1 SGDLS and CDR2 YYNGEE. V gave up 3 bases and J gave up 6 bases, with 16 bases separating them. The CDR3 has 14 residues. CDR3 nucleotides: TGTGCCAGCAGCGCGCGGGACTTCTTTAGCGAGCAGTACTTC. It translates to CASSARDFFSEQYF.

The CDR3 DNA follows: TGTGCCTGGAGGGGCGGGAACACTGAAGCTTTCTTT. Residues: CAWRGGNTEAFF. The genes are TRBV30 and TRBJ1-1; no reliable D call. V was clipped by 3 bases and J by 1 base, with 6 bases between them. The germline V gene encodes CDR1 GTSNPN and CDR2 SVGIG (reference sequence). The CDR3 sequence is 12 residues long.

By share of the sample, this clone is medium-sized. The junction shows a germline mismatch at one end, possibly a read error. The CDR3 is CASSDSKGAGNEQFF. CDR3 DNA sequence: TGTGCCAGCAGTGACTCGAAAGGGGCCGGCAATGAGCAGTTCTTC. The chain carries TRBV6-8 and TRBJ2-1; TRBD1 is a possible D gene (5 bases). CDR1 MNHGY and CDR2 SAAAGT come from the germline V gene. This CDR3 spans 15 amino acids.